A selection of T cell receptor beta chains follows, all from one sample in a study of blood T cell repertoires in COVID-19. The assay was immunoSEQ multiplex PCR, and TCRdb's table has in-frame clones only and misses some. This sample has about 96,000 clones, with roughly 84% found just once. Sequencing was carried out using peripheral blood. The source of these receptors is a woman in her sixties or seventies with acute or convalescent COVID-19. Both conserved end residues are part of each CDR3. A D gene is named only where the DNA matches it firmly. Clone size is shown for a subset of rows, as once, few, many or a class of expanded clone.

clone_size	j_call	d_call	cdr3_length	v_call	cdr3_nt	cdr3_aa
.	TRBJ2-6	.	17	TRBV7-2	TGTGCCAGCAGCTTATATAGCGGCAGCTCTGGGGCCAACGTCCTGACTTTC	CASSLYSGSSGANVLTF
.	TRBJ2-1	TRBD2	13	TRBV7-3	TGTGCCAGCAGCTTAGGACTAGCTGGTGAGCAGTTCTTC	CASSLGLAGEQFF
.	TRBJ1-1	.	13	TRBV12-5	TGTGCTAGTGGTTTGCAGGAAAACACTGAAGCTTTCTTT	CASGLQENTEAFF
.	TRBJ1-4	.	14	TRBV5-8	TGTGCCAGCAGCTGGGGGAGGAACAATGAAAAACTGTTTTTT	CASSWGRNNEKLFF
.	TRBJ1-4	TRBD1	15	TRBV25-1	TGTGCCAGCAGTGACACCGGGACAGTTAATGAAAAACTGTTTTTT	CASSDTGTVNEKLFF
few	TRBJ1-3	TRBD1	15	TRBV19	TGTGCCAGTAGTGAAATTGACAGGGCTGGAAACACCATATATTTT	CASSEIDRAGNTIYF
.	TRBJ1-5	.	16	TRBV5-5	TGTGCCAGCAGCCAAACAGGGACCCTAGGGGATCAGCCCCAGCATTTT	CASSQTGTLGDQPQHF
.	TRBJ1-4	TRBD1	17	TRBV4-1	TGCGCCAGCAGCCGCGAACAGGGGGCAGGGGCTAATGAAAAACTGTTTTTT	CASSREQGAGANEKLFF
.	TRBJ1-3	TRBD1	14	TRBV4-1	TGCGCCAGCAGCCCTCGGACAGGCGGAAACACCATATATTTT	CASSPRTGGNTIYF
.	TRBJ1-5	TRBD1	14	TRBV5-6	TGTGCCAGCAGCTTTCTGACAGGGGCTCAGCCCCAGCATTTT	CASSFLTGAQPQHF
.	TRBJ1-1	.	15	TRBV6-1	TGTGCCAGCAGTGAAGTCCCCGACTTGAACACTGAAGCTTTCTTT	CASSEVPDLNTEAFF
.	TRBJ1-6	.	16	TRBV14	TGTGCCAGCAGCCCAGGAGGGGCCCTTTATAATTCACCCCTCCACTTT	CASSPGGALYNSPLHF
.	TRBJ2-4	.	16	TRBV2	TGTGCCAGCAGTGAATCGGCCAGGATAGCCAAAAACATTCAGTACTTC	CASSESARIAKNIQYF
.	TRBJ2-1	TRBD2	16	TRBV10-2	TGCGCCAGCCTGACTAGCGGGGGAGAACTCTGGGATGAGCAGTTCTTC	CASLTSGGELWDEQFF
.	TRBJ2-2	.	14	TRBV9	TGTGCCAGCAGCGTAGAAGGGAGCACCGGGGAGCTGTTTTTT	CASSVEGSTGELFF
.	TRBJ1-4	TRBD1	15	TRBV12-5	TGTGCTAGTGGTTTTTACCGACAGGGAGGCGAAAAACTGTTTTTT	CASGFYRQGGEKLFF
.	TRBJ1-3	.	17	TRBV25-1	TGTGCCAGCAGGGGTCGGGACAACACGTACTCTGGAAACACCATATATTTT	CASRGRDNTYSGNTIYF
.	TRBJ2-2	TRBD1	15	TRBV5-6	TGTGCCAGCAGCGAGCCGGACAGGGCGGCCGGGGAGCTGTTTTTT	CASSEPDRAAGELFF
.	TRBJ1-5	.	13	TRBV28	TGTGCCAGCAGTTTCGGGGTCCGTAAGCCCCAGCATTTT	CASSFGVRKPQHF
.	TRBJ1-1	TRBD1	16	TRBV6-6	TGTGCCAGCAGTCGCCCGGGACAGGGGGCGAGTACTGAAGCTTTCTTT	CASSRPGQGASTEAFF
few	TRBJ1-4	.	19	TRBV19	TGTGCCAGTAGTACAGGACACAAGATAAGACCTGCAACTAATGAAAAACTGTTTTTT	CASSTGHKIRPATNEKLFF
.	TRBJ1-6	TRBD1	14	TRBV5-6	TGTGCCAGCAGCCGGGACAGGGTAGGGTCACCCCTCCACTTT	CASSRDRVGSPLHF
.	TRBJ1-5	TRBD1	15	TRBV7-8	TGTGCCAGCAGCGGGACAGGGGGTAGCAATCAGCCCCAGCATTTT	CASSGTGGSNQPQHF